These T cell receptor beta chains were read from a single sample in a study of blood T cell repertoires in COVID-19. Libraries were prepared by immunoSEQ multiplex PCR; TCRdb keeps only in-frame clonotypes and omits some of them. This sample yields about 170,000 clones, of which approximately 82% are seen a single time; about 19% belongs to the top ten. Sequenced material: peripheral blood. These receptors were taken from a woman in her 70s who had recovered from COVID-19. Both conserved end residues are part of each CDR3.

J: TRBJ1-1; V: TRBV29-1; CDR3: CSVDGPSRNTEAFF
J: TRBJ2-7; V: TRBV5-4; CDR3: CASSSRTGGAYEQYF
J: TRBJ2-7; V: TRBV6-2/TRBV6-3; CDR3: CASSSHTTRPGQGTYEQYF
J: TRBJ2-3; V: TRBV7-2; CDR3: CASSLVGLAGTSDTQYF
J: TRBJ2-1; V: TRBV6-4; CDR3: CASSDQGGSGNEQFF
J: TRBJ1-1; V: TRBV11-3; CDR3: CASRQRTDGGYTEAFF
J: TRBJ2-1; V: TRBV10-3; CDR3: CATRDPVVSEQFF
J: TRBJ1-2; V: TRBV9; CDR3: CASSEDTNYGYTF
J: TRBJ2-7; V: TRBV30; CDR3: CAWGDTYYPYEQYF
J: TRBJ1-2; V: TRBV3-1/TRBV3-2; CDR3: CASSQDRGGYGYTF
J: TRBJ1-1; V: TRBV12-3/TRBV12-4; CDR3: CASSLRAFEAFF
J: TRBJ2-5; V: TRBV6-2/TRBV6-3; CDR3: CASTPLRGQGKETQYF
J: TRBJ1-1; V: TRBV9; CDR3: CASSVGGQGYTEAFF
J: TRBJ2-1; V: TRBV10-3; CDR3: CAISEGDEQFF
J: TRBJ1-1; V: TRBV29-1; CDR3: CSVPGEGGTEAFF
J: TRBJ2-7; V: TRBV24-1; CDR3: CATSDPLAGESEQYF
J: TRBJ2-7; V: TRBV27; CDR3: CASSRTSGSYEQYF
J: TRBJ1-2; V: TRBV18; CDR3: CASSPMPPGVADYGYTF
J: TRBJ1-1; V: TRBV10-1; CDR3: CASSPGTGKMNTEAFF
J: TRBJ1-2; V: TRBV6-6; CDR3: CASSYPRGRPRGGYTF
J: TRBJ2-1; V: TRBV7-2; CDR3: CASSLIGGNNEQFF
J: TRBJ2-1; V: TRBV7-8; CDR3: CASSLRRVGRRDRGYNEQFF
J: TRBJ2-7; V: TRBV18; CDR3: CASSRDRGGYEQYF
J: TRBJ2-2; V: TRBV20-1; CDR3: CRASPGTGELFF
J: TRBJ1-2; V: TRBV7-8; CDR3: CASSLPGGAGRGYGYTF
J: TRBJ2-1; V: TRBV30; CDR3: CAWRLVSYNEQFF
J: TRBJ2-7; V: TRBV28; CDR3: CASSFPPAGGTSYEQYF
J: TRBJ1-3; V: TRBV10-3; CDR3: CAIRGTDSGNTIYF
J: TRBJ2-7; V: TRBV11-1; CDR3: CASSTMDSYEQYF
J: TRBJ2-7; V: TRBV24-1; CDR3: CATSGGPAGGTYEQYF
J: TRBJ1-1; V: TRBV7-3; CDR3: CASSLSDRKGTEAFF
J: TRBJ2-2; V: TRBV28; CDR3: CASKRSAGELFF
J: TRBJ2-7; V: TRBV27; CDR3: CASSSTSGGVQYF
J: TRBJ2-7; V: TRBV13; CDR3: CASSSGLGAGGSYEQYF
J: TRBJ1-5; V: TRBV6-5; CDR3: CASTSGTGVGQPQHF
J: TRBJ2-1; V: TRBV4-3; CDR3: CASSQQGGGAYNEQFF
J: TRBJ2-1; V: TRBV5-5; CDR3: CASSSGPPWSYNEQFF
J: TRBJ1-2; V: TRBV12-5; CDR3: CASVGGYGYTF
J: TRBJ2-5; V: TRBV5-1; CDR3: CASSLGPLRGDYQETQYF
J: TRBJ2-5; V: TRBV3-1/TRBV3-2; CDR3: CASSPRFLSPAETQYF
J: TRBJ2-5; V: TRBV10-3; CDR3: CASRGEGGIETQYF
J: TRBJ1-1; V: TRBV19; CDR3: CASSVYRAGTEAFF
J: TRBJ2-1; V: TRBV7-8; CDR3: CASSQTVGSINEQFF
J: TRBJ2-5; V: TRBV7-3; CDR3: CASSLGPLPGLGETQYF
J: TRBJ2-7; V: TRBV19; CDR3: CASTIALGRGYEQYF
J: TRBJ2-7; V: TRBV7-3; CDR3: CASSFIAGSYEQYF
J: TRBJ2-5; V: TRBV9; CDR3: CASSVGLAGGETQYF
J: TRBJ2-1; V: TRBV6-5; CDR3: CASRITGTLPNEQFF
J: TRBJ1-6; V: TRBV28; CDR3: CASKQTGAGSPLHF
J: TRBJ2-3; V: TRBV6-4; CDR3: CASSATGGGTDTQYF
J: TRBJ2-7; V: TRBV5-1; CDR3: CASSLGQGWEQYF